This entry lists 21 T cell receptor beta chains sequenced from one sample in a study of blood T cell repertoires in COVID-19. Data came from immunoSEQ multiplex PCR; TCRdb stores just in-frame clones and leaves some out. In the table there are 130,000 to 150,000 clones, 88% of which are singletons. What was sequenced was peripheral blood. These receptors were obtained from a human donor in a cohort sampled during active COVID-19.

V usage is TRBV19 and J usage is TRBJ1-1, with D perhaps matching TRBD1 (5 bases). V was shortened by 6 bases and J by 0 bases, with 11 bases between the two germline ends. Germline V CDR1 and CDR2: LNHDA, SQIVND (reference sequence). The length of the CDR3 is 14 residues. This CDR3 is CASSSGILNTEAFF. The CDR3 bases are TGTGCCAGTAGCTCAGGGATACTGAACACTGAAGCTTTCTTT.

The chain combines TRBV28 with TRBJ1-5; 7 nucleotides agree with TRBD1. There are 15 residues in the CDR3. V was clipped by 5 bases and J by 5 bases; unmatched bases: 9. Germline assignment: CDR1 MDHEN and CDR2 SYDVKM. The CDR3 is CASSANRGFDQPQHF. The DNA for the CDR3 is TGTGCCAGCAGTGCAAACAGGGGATTCGATCAGCCCCAGCATTTT.

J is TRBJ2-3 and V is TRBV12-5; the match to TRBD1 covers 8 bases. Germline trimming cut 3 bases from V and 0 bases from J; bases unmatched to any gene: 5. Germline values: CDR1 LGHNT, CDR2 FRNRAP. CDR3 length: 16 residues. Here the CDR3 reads CASGFGDRTSTDTQYF. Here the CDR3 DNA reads TGTGCTAGTGGTTTTGGGGACAGGACTAGCACAGATACGCAGTATTTT.

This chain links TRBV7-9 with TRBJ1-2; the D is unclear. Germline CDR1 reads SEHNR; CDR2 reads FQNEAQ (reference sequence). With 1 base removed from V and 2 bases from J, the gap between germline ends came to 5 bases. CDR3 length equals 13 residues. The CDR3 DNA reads TGTGCCAGCAGCTTAGACACGAACTATGGCTACACCTTC. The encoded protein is CASSLDTNYGYTF.

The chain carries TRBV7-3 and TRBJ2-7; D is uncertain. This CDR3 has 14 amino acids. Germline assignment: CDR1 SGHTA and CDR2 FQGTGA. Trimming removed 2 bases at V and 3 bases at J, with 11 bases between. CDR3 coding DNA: TGTGCCAGCAGCTTATACCACGAGCTCTACGAGCAGTACTTC. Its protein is CASSLYHELYEQYF.

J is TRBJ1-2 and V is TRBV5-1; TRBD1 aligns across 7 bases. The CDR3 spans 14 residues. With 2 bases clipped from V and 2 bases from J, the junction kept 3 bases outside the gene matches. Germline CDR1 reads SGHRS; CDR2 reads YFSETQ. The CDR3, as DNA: TGCGCCAGCAGCTTAGACAGGGCCAACTATGGCTACACCTTC. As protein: CASSLDRANYGYTF.

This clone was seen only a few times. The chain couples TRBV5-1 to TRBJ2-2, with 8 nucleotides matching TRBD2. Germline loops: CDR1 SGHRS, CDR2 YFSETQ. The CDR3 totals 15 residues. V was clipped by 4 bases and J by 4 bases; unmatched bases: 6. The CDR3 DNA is TGCGCCAGCAGCCCCAGACTAGCGATCACCGGGGAGCTGTTTTTT. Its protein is CASSPRLAITGELFF.

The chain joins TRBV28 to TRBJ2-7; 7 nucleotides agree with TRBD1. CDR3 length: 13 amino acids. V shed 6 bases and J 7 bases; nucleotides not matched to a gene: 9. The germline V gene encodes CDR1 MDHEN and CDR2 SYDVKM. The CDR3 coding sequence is TGTGCCAGCAGAATACAGGGGAGTCGGGAGCAGTACTTC. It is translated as CASRIQGSREQYF.

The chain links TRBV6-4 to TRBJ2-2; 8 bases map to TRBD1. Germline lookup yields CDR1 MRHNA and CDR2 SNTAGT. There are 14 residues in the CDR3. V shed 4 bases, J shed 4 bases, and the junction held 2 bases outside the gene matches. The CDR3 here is CASSGQGRTGELFF. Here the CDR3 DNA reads TGTGCCAGCAGTGGACAGGGGCGCACCGGGGAGCTGTTTTTT.

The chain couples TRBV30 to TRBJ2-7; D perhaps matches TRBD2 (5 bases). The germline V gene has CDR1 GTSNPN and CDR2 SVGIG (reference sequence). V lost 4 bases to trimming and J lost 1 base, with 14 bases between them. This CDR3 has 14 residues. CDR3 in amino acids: CAWNYGVSSYEQYF. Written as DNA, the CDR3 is TGTGCCTGGAACTACGGGGTTTCTTCCTACGAGCAGTACTTC.

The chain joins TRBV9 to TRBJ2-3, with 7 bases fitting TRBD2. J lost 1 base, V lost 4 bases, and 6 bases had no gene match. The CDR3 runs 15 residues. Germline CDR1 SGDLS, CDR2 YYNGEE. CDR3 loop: CASSLTSVGTDTQYF. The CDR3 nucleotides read TGTGCCAGCAGCCTTACTAGCGTAGGCACAGATACGCAGTATTTT. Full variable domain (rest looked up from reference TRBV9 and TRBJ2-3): DSGVTQTPKHLITATGQRVTLRCSPRSGDLSVYWYQQSLDQGLQFLIQYYNGEERAKGNILERFSAQQFPDLHSELNLSSLELGDSALYFCASSLTSVGTDTQYFGPGTRLTVL.

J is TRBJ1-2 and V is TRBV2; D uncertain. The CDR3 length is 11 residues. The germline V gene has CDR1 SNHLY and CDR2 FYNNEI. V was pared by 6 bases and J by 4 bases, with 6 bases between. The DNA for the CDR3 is TGTGCCAGCAGCCCAGGCTATGGCTACACCTTC. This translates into CASSPGYGYTF. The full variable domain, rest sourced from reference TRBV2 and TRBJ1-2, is EPEVTQTPSHQVTQMGQEVILRCVPISNHLYFYWYRQILGQKVEFLVSFYNNEISEKSEIFDDQFSVERPDGSNFTLKIRSTKLEDSAMYFCASSPGYGYTFGSGTRLTVV.

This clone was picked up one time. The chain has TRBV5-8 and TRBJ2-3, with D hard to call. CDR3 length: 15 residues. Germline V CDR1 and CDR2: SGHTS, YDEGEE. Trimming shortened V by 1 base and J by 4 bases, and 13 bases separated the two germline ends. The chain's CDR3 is CASSLRPSQADTQYF. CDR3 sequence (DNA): TGTGCCAGCAGCTTGCGTCCCTCACAAGCAGATACGCAGTATTTT.

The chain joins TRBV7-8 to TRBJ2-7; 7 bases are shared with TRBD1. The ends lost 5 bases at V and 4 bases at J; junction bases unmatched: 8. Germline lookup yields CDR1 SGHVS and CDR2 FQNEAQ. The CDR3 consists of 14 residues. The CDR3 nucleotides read TGTGCCAGCAGCATAGACAGGGCTTCTTACGAGCAGTACTTC. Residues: CASSIDRASYEQYF.

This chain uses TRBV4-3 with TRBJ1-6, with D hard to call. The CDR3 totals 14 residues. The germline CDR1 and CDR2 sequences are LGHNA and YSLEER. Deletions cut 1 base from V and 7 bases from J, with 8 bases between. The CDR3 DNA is TGCGCCAGCAGCCAAGTTGGTGGCAATTCACCCCTCCACTTT. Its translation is CASSQVGGNSPLHF.

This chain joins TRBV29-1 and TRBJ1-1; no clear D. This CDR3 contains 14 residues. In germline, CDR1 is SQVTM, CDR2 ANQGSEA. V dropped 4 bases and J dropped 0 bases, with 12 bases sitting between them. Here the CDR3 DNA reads TGCAGCGTTGCTCTCGCAGGATTGAACACTGAAGCTTTCTTT. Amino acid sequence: CSVALAGLNTEAFF.

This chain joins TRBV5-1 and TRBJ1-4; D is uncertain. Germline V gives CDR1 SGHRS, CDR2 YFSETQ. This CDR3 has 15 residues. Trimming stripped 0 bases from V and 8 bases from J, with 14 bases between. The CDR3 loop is CASSLDGLPREKLFF. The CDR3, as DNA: TGCGCCAGCAGCTTGGACGGCTTGCCGAGGGAAAAACTGTTTTTT.

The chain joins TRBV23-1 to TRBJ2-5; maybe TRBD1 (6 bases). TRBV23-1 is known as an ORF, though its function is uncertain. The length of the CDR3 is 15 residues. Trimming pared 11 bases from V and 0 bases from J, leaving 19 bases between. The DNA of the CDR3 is TGCGCCCGGCCAGAGGGGGATAGGTACCAAGAGACCCAGTACTTC. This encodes CARPEGDRYQETQYF.

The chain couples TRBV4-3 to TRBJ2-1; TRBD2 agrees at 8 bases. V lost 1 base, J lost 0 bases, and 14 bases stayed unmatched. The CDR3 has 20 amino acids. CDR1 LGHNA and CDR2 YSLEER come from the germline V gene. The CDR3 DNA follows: TGCGCCAGCAGCCAAGCCTACGCTGGGACTAGGCGGAGCTCCTACAATGAGCAGTTCTTC. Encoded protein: CASSQAYAGTRRSSYNEQFF.

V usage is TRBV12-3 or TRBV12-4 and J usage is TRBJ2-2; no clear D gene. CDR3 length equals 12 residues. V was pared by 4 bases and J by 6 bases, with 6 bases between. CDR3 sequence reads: CASSSHSGELFF. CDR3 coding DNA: TGTGCCAGCAGTTCCCACTCCGGGGAGCTGTTTTTT.

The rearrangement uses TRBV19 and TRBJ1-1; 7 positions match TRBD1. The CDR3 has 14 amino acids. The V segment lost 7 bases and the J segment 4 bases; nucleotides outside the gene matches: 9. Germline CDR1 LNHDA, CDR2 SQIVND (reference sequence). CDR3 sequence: CASTFGAGGTEAFF. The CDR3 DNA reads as TGTGCCAGTACCTTTGGGGCAGGGGGCACTGAAGCTTTCTTT.